This TCR beta chain came from a study of OX40 agonist ivuxolimab in advanced cancers. Across the study: Patients received the agonistic anti-OX40 (CD134) antibody ivuxolimab. Partial responses occurred in Three dose-escalation patients, one with hepatocellular carcinoma and two with cutaneous melanoma.

This CDR3 has 13 residues. The germline CDR1 and CDR2 sequences are SGHNT and YENEEA. With 1 base removed from V and 2 bases from J, the gap between germline ends came to 6 bases. The table came from immunoSEQ multiplex PCR; TCRdb's copy has only in-frame clones and leaves some out. The sample includes about 61,000 clones, approximately 86% of them seen just once. V is TRBV11-3 and J is TRBJ2-7, with D possibly matching TRBD2 (5 bases). The input for sequencing was CD4+ or CD8+ T cells sorted from blood, taken in a trial of the OX40 agonist ivuxolimab. The receptor's source is an adult with an advanced solid tumor such as melanoma, head and neck, liver or kidney cancer. CDR3: CASSLAGTYEQYF. In DNA form, the CDR3 reads TGTGCCAGCAGCTTAGCCGGGACCTACGAGCAGTACTTC.